Detailed here is one T cell receptor beta chain. The antigen remains unidentified. The data were obtained in a study of cytomegalovirus exposure and HLA in healthy donors. The study, taken as a whole, reports: Most likely, a cluster of highly shared sequence variants arose as a sequencing artifact. Some V segments, TRBV6-2 and TRBV6-3 among them, were indistinguishable and were therefore excluded. Being productive about 87% or about 30% of the time was typical of most TCR beta V segments in an earlier analysis.

CDR1 and CDR2 from the germline V gene are SGHVS and FQNEAQ. V lost 5 bases and J lost 5, with 15 bases in between. The CDR3 spans 15 residues. Donors had nominal health at sampling but likely had unrecorded immune exposures. PCR employed 60 Vbeta and 13 Jbeta primers. TCRdb keeps only in-frame clones here, not all; method: immunoSEQ multiplex PCR. The sample consists of 75,000 to 100,000 clones, approximately 80% of them appearing once. The chain joins TRBV7-8 to TRBJ1-4, with D perhaps TRBD1 (5 bases). This receptor was taken from a man aged 55 to 70 in good health and CMV-seropositive. The sample was PBMCs. Here the CDR3 reads CASSGQGGANEKLFF. CDR3 nucleotide sequence: TGTGCCAGCAGCGGTCAGGGCGGGGCGAATGAAAAACTGTTTTTT.